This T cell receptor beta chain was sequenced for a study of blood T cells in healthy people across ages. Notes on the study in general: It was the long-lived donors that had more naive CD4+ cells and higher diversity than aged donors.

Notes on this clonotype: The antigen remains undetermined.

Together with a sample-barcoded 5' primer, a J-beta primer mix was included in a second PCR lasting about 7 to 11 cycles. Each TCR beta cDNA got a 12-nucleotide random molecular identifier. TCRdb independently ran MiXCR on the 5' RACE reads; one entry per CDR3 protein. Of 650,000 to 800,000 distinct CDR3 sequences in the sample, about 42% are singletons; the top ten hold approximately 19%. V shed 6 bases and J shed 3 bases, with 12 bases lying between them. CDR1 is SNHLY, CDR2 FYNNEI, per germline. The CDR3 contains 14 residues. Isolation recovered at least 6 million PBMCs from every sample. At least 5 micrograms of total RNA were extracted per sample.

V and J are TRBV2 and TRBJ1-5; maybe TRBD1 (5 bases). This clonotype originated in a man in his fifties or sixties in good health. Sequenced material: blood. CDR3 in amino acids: CASSDQGLNQPQHF. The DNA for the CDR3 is TGTGCCAGCAGCGATCAGGGACTCAATCAGCCCCAGCATTTT.